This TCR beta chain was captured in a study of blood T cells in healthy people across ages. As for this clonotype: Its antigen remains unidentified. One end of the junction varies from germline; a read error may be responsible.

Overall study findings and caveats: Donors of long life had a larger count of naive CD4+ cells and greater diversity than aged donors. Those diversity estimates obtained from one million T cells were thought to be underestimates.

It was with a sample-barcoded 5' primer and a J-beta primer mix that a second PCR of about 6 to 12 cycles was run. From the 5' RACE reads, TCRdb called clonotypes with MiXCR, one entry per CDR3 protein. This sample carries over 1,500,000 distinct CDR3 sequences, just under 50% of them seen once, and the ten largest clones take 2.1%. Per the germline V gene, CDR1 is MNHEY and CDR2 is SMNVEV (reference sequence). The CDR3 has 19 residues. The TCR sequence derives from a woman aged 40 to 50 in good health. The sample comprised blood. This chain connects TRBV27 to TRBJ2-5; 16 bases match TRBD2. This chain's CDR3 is CASRPTRGLAGGIQEAQYF. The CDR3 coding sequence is TGTGCCAGCAGACCCACTAGGGGACTAGCGGGGGGGATCCAAGAGGCCCAGTACTTC.